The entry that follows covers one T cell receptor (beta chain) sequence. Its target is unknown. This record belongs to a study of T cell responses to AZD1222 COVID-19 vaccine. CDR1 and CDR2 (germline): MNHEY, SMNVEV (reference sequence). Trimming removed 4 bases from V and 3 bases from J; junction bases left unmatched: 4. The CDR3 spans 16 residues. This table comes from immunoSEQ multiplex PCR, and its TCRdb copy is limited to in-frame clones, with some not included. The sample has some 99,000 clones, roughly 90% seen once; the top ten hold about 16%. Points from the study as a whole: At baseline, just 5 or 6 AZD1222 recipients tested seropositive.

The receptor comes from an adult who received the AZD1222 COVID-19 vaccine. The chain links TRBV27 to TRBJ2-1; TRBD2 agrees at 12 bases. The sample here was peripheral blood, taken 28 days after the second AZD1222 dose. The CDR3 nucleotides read TGTGCCAGCAGTTCTGGACTAGCGGGGATCTACAATGAGCAGTTCTTC. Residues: CASSSGLAGIYNEQFF.